This TCR beta chain was sequenced in a study of memory CD4+ T cells and cytomegalovirus serostatus. Libraries were prepared by immunoSEQ multiplex PCR; TCRdb keeps only in-frame clonotypes and omits some of them. The sample includes 35,000 to 55,000 clones, over 65% of them seen just once. Germline values: CDR1 MDHEN, CDR2 SYDVKM. The CDR3 totals 15 residues. The V and J ends lost 6 bases and 4 bases, in that order; junction bases with no gene match: 11. Single viable CD3+CD4+CD8-CD45RO+ cells were sorted as the memory CD4+ T cells. Sequenced: memory CD4+ T cells from blood. This receptor was obtained from an adult in good health and CMV-seronegative. The J gene is TRBJ2-7, the V gene TRBV28; 8 bases fit TRBD1. The CDR3 region is CASSTTGVGVYEQYF. The CDR3 coding sequence is TGTGCCAGCAGCACGACAGGGGTTGGGGTTTACGAGCAGTACTTC.